This T cell receptor beta chain was captured in a study of blood T cell repertoires in COVID-19. Looking at the study overall: The origin of the acute and convalescent COVID-19 samples was the United States, Italy and Spain. PBMCs, B-cell-depleted T cells, or T cells were the source of the cDNA or gDNA that made up the material.

The germline V gene encodes CDR1 GTSNPN and CDR2 SVGIG (reference sequence). The CDR3 spans 12 residues. V was cut by 4 bases and J by 4 bases, with 9 bases left in between. This table comes from immunoSEQ multiplex PCR, and its TCRdb copy is limited to in-frame clones, with some not included. The table has around 58,000 clones, about 88% seen once. The receptor was isolated from a woman aged 55-75 years with COVID-19, enrolled during active disease. The material sequenced was peripheral blood. The rearrangement uses TRBV30 and TRBJ2-3; D gene ambiguous. This CDR3 reads CAWTIRADTQYF. CDR3 bases: TGTGCCTGGACCATTAGAGCAGATACGCAGTATTTT.